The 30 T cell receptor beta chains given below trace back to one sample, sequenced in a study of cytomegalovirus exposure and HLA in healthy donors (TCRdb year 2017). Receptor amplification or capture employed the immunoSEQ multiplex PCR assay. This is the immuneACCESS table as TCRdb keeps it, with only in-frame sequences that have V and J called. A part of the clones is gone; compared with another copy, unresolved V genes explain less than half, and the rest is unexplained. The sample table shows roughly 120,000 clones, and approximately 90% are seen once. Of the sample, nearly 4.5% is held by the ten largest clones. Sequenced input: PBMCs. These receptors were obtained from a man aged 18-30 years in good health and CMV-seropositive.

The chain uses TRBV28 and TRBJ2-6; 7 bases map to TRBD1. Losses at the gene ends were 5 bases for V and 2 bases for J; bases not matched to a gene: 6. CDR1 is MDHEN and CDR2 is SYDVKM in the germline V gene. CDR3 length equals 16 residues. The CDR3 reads CASSLGTVAGANVLTF. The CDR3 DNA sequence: TGTGCCAGCAGTCTCGGGACAGTGGCTGGGGCCAACGTCCTGACTTTC.

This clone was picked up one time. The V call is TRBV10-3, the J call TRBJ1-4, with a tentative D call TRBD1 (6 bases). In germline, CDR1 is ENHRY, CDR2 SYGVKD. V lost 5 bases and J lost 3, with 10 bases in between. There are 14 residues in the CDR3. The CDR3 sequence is CAISRAGANEKLFF. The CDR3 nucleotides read TGTGCCATCAGTAGGGCAGGGGCTAATGAAAAACTGTTTTTT.

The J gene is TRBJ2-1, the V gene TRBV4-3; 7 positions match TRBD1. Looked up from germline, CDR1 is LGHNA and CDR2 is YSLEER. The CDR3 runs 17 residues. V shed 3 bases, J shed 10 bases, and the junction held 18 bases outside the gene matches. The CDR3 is CASSQAWGLRGLKEQFF. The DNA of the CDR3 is TGCGCCAGCAGCCAGGCCTGGGGTCTTAGGGGGCTTAAAGAGCAGTTCTTC.

The CDR3 nucleotides read TGTGCCAGCAGCTTAGGAAGGGGGCAAGAGACCCAGTACTTC. It specifies CASSLGRGQETQYF. This chain connects TRBV7-2 to TRBJ2-5, with D possibly matching TRBD1 (6 bases). The CDR3 has 14 amino acids. V was shortened by 1 base and J by 2 bases, with 8 bases between the two germline ends. The germline CDR1 and CDR2 sequences are SGHTA and FQGNSA.

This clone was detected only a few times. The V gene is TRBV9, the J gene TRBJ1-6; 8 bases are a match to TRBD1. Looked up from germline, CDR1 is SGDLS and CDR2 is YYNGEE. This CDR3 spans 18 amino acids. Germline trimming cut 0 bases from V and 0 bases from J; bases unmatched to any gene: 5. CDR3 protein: CASSVGGDRYSYNSPLHF. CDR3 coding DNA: TGTGCCAGCAGCGTAGGGGGGGACAGGTACTCCTATAATTCACCCCTCCACTTT.

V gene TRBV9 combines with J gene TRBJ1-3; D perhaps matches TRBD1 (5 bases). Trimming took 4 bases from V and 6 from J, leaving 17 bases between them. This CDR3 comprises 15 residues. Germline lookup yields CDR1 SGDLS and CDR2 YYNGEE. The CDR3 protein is CASSPDMRQTNTIYF. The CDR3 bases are TGTGCCAGCAGCCCAGATATGAGACAGACAAACACCATATATTTT.

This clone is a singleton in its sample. CDR3 sequence reads: CASSPLPWTGPFGNTIYF. Written as DNA, the CDR3 is TGCGCCAGCAGCCCACTACCCTGGACAGGGCCCTTTGGAAACACCATATATTTT. The rearrangement links TRBV4-3 to TRBJ1-3, with 8 bases fitting TRBD1. The ends lost 4 bases at V and 3 bases at J; junction bases unmatched: 14. The V gene's germline CDR1 is LGHNA and CDR2 YSLEER. This CDR3 is 18 amino acids long.

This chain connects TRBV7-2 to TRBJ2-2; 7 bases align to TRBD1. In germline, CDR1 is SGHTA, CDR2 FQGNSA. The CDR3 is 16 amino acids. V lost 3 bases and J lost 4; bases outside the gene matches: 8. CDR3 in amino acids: CASSFTTGRFTGELFF. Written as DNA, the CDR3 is TGTGCCAGCAGCTTCACGACAGGGCGTTTCACCGGGGAGCTGTTTTTT.

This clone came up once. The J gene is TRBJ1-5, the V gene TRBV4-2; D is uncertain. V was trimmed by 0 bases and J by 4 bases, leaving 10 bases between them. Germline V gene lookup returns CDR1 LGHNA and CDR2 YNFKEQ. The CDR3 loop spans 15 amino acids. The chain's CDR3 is CASSQEIHWNQPQHF. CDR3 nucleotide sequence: TGTGCCAGCAGCCAAGAGATCCACTGGAATCAGCCCCAGCATTTT.

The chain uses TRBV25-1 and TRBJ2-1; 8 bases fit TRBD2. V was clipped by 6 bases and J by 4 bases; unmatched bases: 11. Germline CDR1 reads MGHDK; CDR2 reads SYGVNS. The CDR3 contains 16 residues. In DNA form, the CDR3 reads TGTGCCAGCAGCCCATCGGGGGGGGTTCAATACAATGAGCAGTTCTTC. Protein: CASSPSGGVQYNEQFF.

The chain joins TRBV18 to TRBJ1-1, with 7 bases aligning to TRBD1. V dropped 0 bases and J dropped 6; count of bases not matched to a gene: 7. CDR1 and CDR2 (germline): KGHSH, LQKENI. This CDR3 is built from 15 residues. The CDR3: CASSPPGQSNAEAFF. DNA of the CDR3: TGTGCCAGCTCACCACCGGGACAGTCCAACGCTGAAGCTTTCTTT.

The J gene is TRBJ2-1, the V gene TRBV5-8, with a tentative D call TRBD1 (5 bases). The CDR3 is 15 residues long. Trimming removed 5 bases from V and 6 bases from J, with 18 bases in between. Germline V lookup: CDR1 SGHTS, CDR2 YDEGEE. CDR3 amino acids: CASRLNQGIANEQFF. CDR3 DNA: TGTGCCAGCAGGTTGAACCAGGGAATCGCCAATGAGCAGTTCTTC.

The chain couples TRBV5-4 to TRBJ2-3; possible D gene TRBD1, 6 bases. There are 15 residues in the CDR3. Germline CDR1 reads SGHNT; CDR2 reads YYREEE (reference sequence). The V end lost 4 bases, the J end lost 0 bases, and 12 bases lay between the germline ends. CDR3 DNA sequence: TGTGCCAGCAGCCAGGACAGCACTAGCACAGATACGCAGTATTTT. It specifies CASSQDSTSTDTQYF.

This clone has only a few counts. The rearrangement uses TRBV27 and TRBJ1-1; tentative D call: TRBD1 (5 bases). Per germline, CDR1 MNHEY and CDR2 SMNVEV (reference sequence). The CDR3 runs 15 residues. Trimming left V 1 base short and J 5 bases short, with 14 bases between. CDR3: CASSLYGREGTEAFF. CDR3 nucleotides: TGTGCCAGCAGTTTATACGGCAGGGAAGGTACTGAAGCTTTCTTT.

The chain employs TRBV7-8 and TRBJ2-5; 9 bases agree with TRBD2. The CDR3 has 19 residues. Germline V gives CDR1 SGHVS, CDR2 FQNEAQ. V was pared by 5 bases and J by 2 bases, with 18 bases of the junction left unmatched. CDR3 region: CASSPMRASGVKPQETQYF. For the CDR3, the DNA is TGTGCCAGCAGCCCAATGCGGGCTAGCGGGGTCAAGCCTCAAGAGACCCAGTACTTC.

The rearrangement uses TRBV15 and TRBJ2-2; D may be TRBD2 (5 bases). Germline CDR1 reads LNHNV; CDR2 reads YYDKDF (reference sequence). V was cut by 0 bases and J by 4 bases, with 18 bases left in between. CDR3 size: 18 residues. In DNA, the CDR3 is TGTGCCACCAGCAGAGATCAAGTCGGGGAAGGAGGCACCGGGGAGCTGTTTTTT. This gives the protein CATSRDQVGEGGTGELFF.

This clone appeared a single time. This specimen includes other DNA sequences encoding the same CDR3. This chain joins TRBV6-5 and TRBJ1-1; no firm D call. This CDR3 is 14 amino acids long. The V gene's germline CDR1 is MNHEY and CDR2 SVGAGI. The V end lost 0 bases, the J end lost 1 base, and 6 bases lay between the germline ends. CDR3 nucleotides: TGTGCCAGCAGTTACTCGGAGGGGAACACTGAAGCTTTCTTT. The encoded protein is CASSYSEGNTEAFF.

As DNA, the CDR3 is TGTGCCAGCAGGTCGGCGGGGGCCATCACAGATACGCAGTATTTT. Encoded protein: CASRSAGAITDTQYF. This chain uses TRBV2 with TRBJ2-3, with D tentatively TRBD2 (7 bases). The V gene lost 6 bases and the J gene lost 2 bases, with 15 bases spanning the gap. The V gene's germline CDR1 is SNHLY and CDR2 FYNNEI. This CDR3 contains 15 residues.

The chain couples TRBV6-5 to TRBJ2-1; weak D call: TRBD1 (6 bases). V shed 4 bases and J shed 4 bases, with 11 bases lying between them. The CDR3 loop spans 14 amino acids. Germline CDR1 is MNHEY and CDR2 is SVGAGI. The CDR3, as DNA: TGTGCCAGCAGTTTTTTAGGACAGTACAATGAGCAGTTCTTC. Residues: CASSFLGQYNEQFF.

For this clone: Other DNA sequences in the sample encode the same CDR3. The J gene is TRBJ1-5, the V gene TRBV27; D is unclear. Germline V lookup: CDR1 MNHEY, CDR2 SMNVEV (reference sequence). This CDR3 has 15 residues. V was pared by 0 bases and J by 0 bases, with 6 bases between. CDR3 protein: CASSLSSYSNQPQHF. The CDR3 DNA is TGTGCCAGCAGTTTATCGAGTTATAGCAATCAGCCCCAGCATTTT.

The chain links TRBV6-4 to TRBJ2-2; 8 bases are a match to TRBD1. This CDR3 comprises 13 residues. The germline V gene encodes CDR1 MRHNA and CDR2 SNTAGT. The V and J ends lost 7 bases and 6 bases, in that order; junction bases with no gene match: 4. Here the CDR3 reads CASKDREAGELFF. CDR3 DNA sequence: TGTGCCAGCAAGGACAGGGAAGCCGGGGAGCTGTTTTTT.

The CDR3 sequence: CASSPSGTGRTGELFF. The CDR3 DNA sequence: TGTGCCAGCTCACCAAGTGGGACAGGGCGGACCGGGGAGCTGTTTTTT. This chain links TRBV18 with TRBJ2-2; 9 positions match TRBD1. CDR3 size: 16 residues. Germline trimming cut 2 bases from V and 5 bases from J; bases unmatched to any gene: 6. Germline CDR1 is KGHSH and CDR2 is LQKENI.

The CDR3 loop reads CASSPGLAGNYEQYF. The CDR3 DNA follows: TGTGCCAGCAGCCCGGGACTAGCGGGGAATTACGAGCAGTACTTC. The rearrangement joins TRBV5-4 to TRBJ2-7; 13 bases fit TRBD2. The V gene end was trimmed by 4 bases and the J gene end by 4 bases; junction bases not matched to a gene: 5. The CDR3 has 15 amino acids. Germline loops: CDR1 SGHNT, CDR2 YYREEE (reference sequence).

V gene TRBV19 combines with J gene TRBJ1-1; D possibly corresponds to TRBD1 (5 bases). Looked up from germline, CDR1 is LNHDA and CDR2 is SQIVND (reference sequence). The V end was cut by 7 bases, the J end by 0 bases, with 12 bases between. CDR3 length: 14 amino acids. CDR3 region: CASIEDKMNTEAFF. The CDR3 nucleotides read TGTGCCAGTATAGAGGACAAAATGAACACTGAAGCTTTCTTT.

CDR3: CASSLSGGRTTDTQYF. In nucleotides, the CDR3 is TGTGCCAGCAGTCTTAGCGGGGGGAGAACTACAGATACGCAGTATTTT. The rearrangement uses TRBV14 and TRBJ2-3; 10 nucleotides agree with TRBD2. Trimming cost V 6 bases and J 3 bases; bases outside gene matches: 9. Germline V gene lookup returns CDR1 SGHDN and CDR2 FVKESK. The CDR3 is 16 amino acids.

The DNA for the CDR3 is TGTGCCAGCAGCTTAACAAACCCAAACACTGAAGCTTTCTTT. Protein sequence: CASSLTNPNTEAFF. V usage is TRBV7-2 and J usage is TRBJ1-1; D remains ambiguous. The CDR3 extends over 14 amino acids. Germline assignment: CDR1 SGHTA and CDR2 FQGNSA. V was trimmed by 2 bases and J by 2 bases, leaving 9 bases between them.

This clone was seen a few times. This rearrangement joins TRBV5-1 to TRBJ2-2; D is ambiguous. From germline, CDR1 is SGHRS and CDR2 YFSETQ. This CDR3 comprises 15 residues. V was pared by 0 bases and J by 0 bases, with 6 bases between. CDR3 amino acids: CASSLGHPNTGELFF. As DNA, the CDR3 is TGCGCCAGCAGCTTGGGACACCCGAACACCGGGGAGCTGTTTTTT. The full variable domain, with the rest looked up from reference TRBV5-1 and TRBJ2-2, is KAGVTQTPRYLIKTRGQQVTLSCSPISGHRSVSWYQQTPGQGLQFLFEYFSETQRNKGNFPGRFSGRQFSNSRSEMNVSTLELGDSALYLCASSLGHPNTGELFFGEGSRLTVL.

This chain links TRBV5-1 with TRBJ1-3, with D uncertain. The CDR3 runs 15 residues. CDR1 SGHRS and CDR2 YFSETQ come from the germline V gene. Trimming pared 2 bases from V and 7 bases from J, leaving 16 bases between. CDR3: CASSLMPAGSNTIYF. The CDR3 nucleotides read TGCGCCAGCAGCTTAATGCCCGCGGGGAGTAACACCATATATTTT. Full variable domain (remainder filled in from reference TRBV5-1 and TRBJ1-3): KAGVTQTPRYLIKTRGQQVTLSCSPISGHRSVSWYQQTPGQGLQFLFEYFSETQRNKGNFPGRFSGRQFSNSRSEMNVSTLELGDSALYLCASSLMPAGSNTIYFGEGSWLTVV.

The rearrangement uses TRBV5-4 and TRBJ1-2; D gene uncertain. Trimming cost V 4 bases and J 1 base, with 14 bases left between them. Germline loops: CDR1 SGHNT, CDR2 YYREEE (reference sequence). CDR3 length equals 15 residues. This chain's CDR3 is CASSRERLINYGYTF. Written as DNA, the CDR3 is TGTGCCAGCAGCCGCGAGAGGCTCATTAACTATGGCTACACCTTC.

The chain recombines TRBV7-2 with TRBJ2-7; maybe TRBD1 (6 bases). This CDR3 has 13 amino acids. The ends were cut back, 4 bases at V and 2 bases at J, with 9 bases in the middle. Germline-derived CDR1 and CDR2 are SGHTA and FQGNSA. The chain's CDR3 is CASSSRTAYEQYF. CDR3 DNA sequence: TGTGCCAGCAGCTCTCGGACAGCCTACGAGCAGTACTTC.